The rows below give T cell receptor beta chains drawn from one sample of a study of OX40 agonist ivuxolimab in advanced cancers. Data came from immunoSEQ multiplex PCR; TCRdb stores just in-frame clones and leaves some out. The sample contains approximately 82,000 clones, roughly 90% of which appear only once. The sample was CD4+ or CD8+ T cells sorted from blood, taken in a trial of the OX40 agonist ivuxolimab. Receptor source: an adult with an advanced solid tumor such as melanoma, head and neck, liver or kidney cancer. The CDR3 runs from the conserved cysteine through the conserved F or W. Fields, in order: J gene, clone size, D gene, V gene, CDR3 protein, CDR3 DNA. A D gene is named only where the DNA matches it firmly. Clone sizes are given selectively: once, few, many, or a class where the clone is expanded.

>TRBJ2-3|NA|TRBD2|TRBV28
CASRETSGRAGTQYF
TGTGCCAGCAGAGAGACTAGCGGGAGAGCAGGTACGCAGTATTTT
>TRBJ2-3|NA|TRBD2|TRBV10-3
CAISGLAGGLEDTQYF
TGTGCCATCAGCGGACTAGCGGGGGGGCTTGAAGATACGCAGTATTTT
>TRBJ2-7|NA|TRBD1|TRBV5-1
CASSLGGGKEKQYF
TGCGCCAGCAGCTTGGGAGGGGGCAAGGAGAAACAGTACTTC
>TRBJ2-3|NA|NA|TRBV5-4
CASSFQGTTDTQYF
TGTGCCAGCAGCTTCCAGGGAACGACAGATACGCAGTATTTT
>TRBJ2-3|NA|TRBD1|TRBV7-8
CASSPRGQGNPDTQYF
TGTGCCAGCAGCCCGCGGGGACAGGGGAACCCAGATACGCAGTATTTT
>TRBJ2-5|once|NA|TRBV5-1
CASSLGGIQETQYF
TGCGCCAGCAGCTTGGGCGGGATCCAAGAGACCCAGTACTTC
>TRBJ1-4|NA|NA|TRBV7-9
CASQVNVNEKLFF
TGTGCCTCACAGGTCAATGTTAATGAAAAACTGTTTTTT
>TRBJ1-3|NA|NA|TRBV21-1
CASSKSSGNTIYF
TGTGCCAGCAGCAAGAGTTCTGGAAACACCATATATTTT
>TRBJ1-2|NA|TRBD1|TRBV4-1
CASSPGQGPAYGYTF
TGCGCCAGCAGCCCCGGACAGGGGCCTGCGTATGGCTACACCTTC
>TRBJ2-3|NA|TRBD2|TRBV5-1
CASSHLAGAIDTQYF
TGCGCCAGCAGCCATCTAGCGGGAGCGATAGATACGCAGTATTTT
>TRBJ2-1|NA|NA|TRBV7-3
CASSAMVGEQFF
TGTGCCAGCAGTGCTATGGTGGGTGAGCAGTTCTTC
>TRBJ1-2|NA|NA|TRBV9
CASSVATWEQPHGYTF
TGTGCCAGCAGCGTAGCTACTTGGGAGCAGCCACATGGCTACACCTTC
>TRBJ1-1|NA|NA|TRBV9
CASSGETSRRGTFF
TGTGCCAGCAGCGGGGAGACCTCACGGCGGGGAACTTTCTTT
>TRBJ1-5|NA|NA|TRBV18
CASSPGGAGSNQPQHF
TGTGCCAGCTCACCGGGGGGGGCCGGGAGCAATCAGCCCCAGCATTTT
>TRBJ2-7|once|TRBD2|TRBV5-1
CASSWASGSYEQYF
TGCGCCAGCAGCTGGGCTAGCGGGAGCTACGAGCAGTACTTC
>TRBJ2-5|NA|NA|TRBV5-1
CASSYQEAQYF
TGCGCCAGCAGCTATCAAGAGGCCCAGTACTTC
>TRBJ1-2|NA|NA|TRBV19
CASSIQAANYGYTF
TGTGCCAGTAGTATACAGGCAGCTAACTATGGCTACACCTTC
>TRBJ2-7|once|TRBD2|TRBV10-3
CAISEVLAGGNEQYF
TGTGCCATCAGTGAAGTACTAGCGGGAGGCAACGAGCAGTACTTC
>TRBJ2-3|NA|NA|TRBV5-1
CASSLGLAGISTDTQYF
TGCGCCAGCAGCTTGGGTCTGGCGGGCATTAGCACAGATACGCAGTATTTT
>TRBJ2-3|NA|TRBD2|TRBV19
CASSTGLVSTDTQYF
TGTGCCAGTAGTACCGGACTAGTGAGCACAGATACGCAGTATTTT
>TRBJ1-1|NA|NA|TRBV18
CASSPRWTSDTEAFF
TGTGCCAGCTCACCACGATGGACCTCTGACACTGAAGCTTTCTTT
>TRBJ2-5|NA|TRBD1|TRBV29-1
CSVRPGGQETQYF
TGCAGCGTTCGGCCAGGGGGCCAAGAGACCCAGTACTTC
>TRBJ1-1|NA|NA|TRBV6-5
CASSSPVNTEAFF
TGTGCCAGCAGTTCTCCGGTGAACACTGAAGCTTTCTTT
>TRBJ2-1|NA|TRBD2|TRBV7-2
CASSLAGGPNEQFF
TGTGCCAGCAGCTTAGCGGGAGGGCCGAATGAGCAGTTCTTC
>TRBJ1-6|NA|NA|TRBV27
CASSSRSGFGSPLHF
TGTGCCAGCAGTTCCCGGAGTGGCTTCGGTTCACCCCTCCACTTT
>TRBJ1-1|NA|NA|TRBV11-3
CASSPGQGRANTEAFF
TGTGCCAGCAGCCCGGGGCAGGGACGGGCTAACACTGAAGCTTTCTTT
>TRBJ2-2|NA|TRBD2|TRBV7-9
CASSLSGGAAGELFF
TGTGCCAGCAGCTTATCGGGGGGAGCGGCCGGGGAGCTGTTTTTT
>TRBJ2-1|NA|TRBD2|TRBV7-2
CASSLDGTSLDKQFF
TGTGCCAGCAGCTTAGATGGGACTAGCCTCGACAAGCAGTTCTTC
>TRBJ2-2|NA|NA|TRBV9
CASSVKAANTGELFF
TGTGCCAGCAGCGTAAAAGCAGCGAACACCGGGGAGCTGTTTTTT
>TRBJ2-1|NA|NA|TRBV21-1
CASSSELPSGKDNEQFF
TGTGCCAGCAGCAGCGAGCTACCTAGCGGGAAGGATAATGAGCAGTTCTTC
>TRBJ2-5|NA|NA|TRBV19
CASSISGETQYF
TGTGCCAGTAGTATATCGGGAGAGACCCAGTACTTC
>TRBJ1-1|NA|NA|TRBV30
CAWAPVGTEAFF
TGTGCCTGGGCGCCCGTAGGCACTGAAGCTTTCTTT
>TRBJ1-4|NA|NA|TRBV11-3
CASSQRSGSFEKLFF
TGTGCCAGCAGCCAACGGAGTGGTTCCTTTGAAAAACTGTTTTTT
>TRBJ2-7|NA|NA|TRBV7-3
CASSLSGTSYEQYF
TGTGCCAGCAGCTTATCAGGGACCTCCTACGAGCAGTACTTC
>TRBJ1-5|NA|NA|TRBV19
CARSRGESQHF
TGTGCCAGATCACGAGGGGAGTCCCAGCATTTT
>TRBJ1-1|NA|TRBD1|TRBV6-6
CASSLGQGLEAFF
TGTGCCAGCAGTTTAGGACAGGGTCTTGAAGCTTTCTTT
>TRBJ2-2|once|TRBD1|TRBV6-1
CASSQTGTGELFF
TGTGCCAGCAGTCAGACAGGGACCGGGGAGCTGTTTTTT
>TRBJ1-4|NA|NA|TRBV19
CASSIVVATNEKLFF
TGTGCCAGTAGTATAGTTGTTGCAACTAATGAAAAACTGTTTTTT
>TRBJ1-5|NA|TRBD1|TRBV7-2
CASSLEGASSNQPQHF
TGTGCCAGCAGCTTAGAGGGGGCGAGTAGCAATCAGCCCCAGCATTTT
>TRBJ2-1|NA|NA|TRBV4-1
CASSQDWAAYNEQFF
TGCGCCAGCAGCCAAGATTGGGCGGCCTACAATGAGCAGTTCTTC
>TRBJ2-1|NA|TRBD2|TRBV4-2
CASSLGESGMVNEQFF
TGTGCCAGCAGCCTGGGAGAAAGCGGGATGGTCAATGAGCAGTTCTTC
>TRBJ2-7|NA|NA|TRBV6-1
CASTELGRGSYEQYF
TGTGCCAGCACCGAATTAGGCAGGGGCAGCTACGAGCAGTACTTC
>TRBJ2-1|NA|TRBD1|TRBV27
CASSLLDRVYNEQFF
TGTGCCAGCAGTTTACTGGACAGGGTATACAATGAGCAGTTCTTC
>TRBJ2-5|NA|TRBD2|TRBV5-1
CASSARGGGETQYF
TGCGCCAGCAGCGCGCGGGGGGGAGGTGAGACCCAGTACTTC